One sample yielded the 27 T cell receptor beta chains listed below, sequenced in a study of T cell changes during pregnancy in multiple sclerosis. Only in-frame clones appear in the TCRdb table, and some are missing; sequencing was by immunoSEQ multiplex PCR. Of tens of thousands of clones listed, roughly nine tenths are singletons. The material was CD4+ T cells from peripheral blood mononuclear cells, obtained in the second trimester of pregnancy. These receptors were taken from a female donor with multiple sclerosis, enrolled in a pregnancy study.

The chain's CDR3 is CASSYWADRKETQYF. The CDR3 region has the DNA TGTGCCAGCAGTTACTGGGCCGACAGAAAAGAGACCCAGTACTTC. This chain joins TRBV6-5 and TRBJ2-5, with TRBD1 as a possible D gene (5 bases). Trimming removed 1 base from V and 3 bases from J, with 12 bases in between. The CDR3 covers 15 residues. The germline V gene has CDR1 MNHEY and CDR2 SVGAGI.

The chain employs TRBV2 and TRBJ1-4, with unresolved D. CDR1 is SNHLY, CDR2 FYNNEI, per germline. The CDR3 loop spans 15 amino acids. The V gene lost 4 bases and the J gene lost 1 base, with 10 bases spanning the gap. CDR3 in amino acids: CASSASIRTNEKLFF. DNA for the CDR3: TGTGCCAGCAGTGCCTCCATTAGAACTAATGAAAAACTGTTTTTT. Together with reference TRBV2 and TRBJ1-4, the CDR3 gives the full variable domain: EPEVTQTPSHQVTQMGQEVILRCVPISNHLYFYWYRQILGQKVEFLVSFYNNEISEKSEIFDDQFSVERPDGSNFTLKIRSTKLEDSAMYFCASSASIRTNEKLFFGSGTQLSVL.

The rearrangement links TRBV5-5 to TRBJ1-2; D possibly corresponds to TRBD1 (5 bases). V lost 0 bases to trimming and J lost 6 bases, with 12 bases between them. CDR3 size: 14 residues. CDR1 is SGHKS and CDR2 is YYEKEE in the germline V gene (reference sequence). The CDR3 coding sequence is TGTGCCAGCAGCTTGGCCTGGCGGGGGAATGGCTACACCTTC. Its translation: CASSLAWRGNGYTF.

This sequence joins TRBV5-1 and TRBJ2-3; perhaps TRBD1 as D (5 bases). This CDR3 is 15 amino acids long. CDR1 is SGHRS, CDR2 YFSETQ, per germline. V was trimmed by 0 bases and J by 1 base, leaving 9 bases between them. The CDR3 DNA is TGCGCCAGCAGCTTGGGCAGGGCGGGCACAGATACGCAGTATTTT. It specifies CASSLGRAGTDTQYF.

The chain employs TRBV6-6 and TRBJ1-2; TRBD1 might be the D (5 bases). The ends were cut back, 5 bases at V and 7 bases at J, with 11 bases in the middle. The CDR3 has 12 residues. Germline V CDR1 and CDR2: MNHNY, SVGAGI (reference sequence). This CDR3 reads CASSIGDSGYTF. CDR3 in DNA: TGTGCCAGCAGTATAGGGGACTCTGGCTACACCTTC.

This CDR3 is CASSLARVEQFF. The CDR3 DNA reads TGCGCCAGCAGCTTGGCCAGGGTTGAGCAGTTCTTC. V and J are TRBV5-1 and TRBJ2-1, with D possibly matching TRBD1 (5 bases). V was shortened by 0 bases and J by 9 bases, with 7 bases between the two germline ends. Germline V gene data show CDR1 as SGHRS and CDR2 as YFSETQ. The CDR3 loop spans 12 amino acids.

CDR3 sequence (DNA): TGTGCCAGCAGCTTTAGACTAGCGGGAGGCCACAACGAGCAGTACTTC. Translation gives CASSFRLAGGHNEQYF. This chain links TRBV13 with TRBJ2-7; 13 nucleotides align to TRBD2. The V segment lost 3 bases and the J segment 5 bases; nucleotides outside the gene matches: 7. The CDR3 extends over 16 amino acids. The V gene's germline CDR1 is PRHDT and CDR2 FYEKMQ (reference sequence).

The chain uses TRBV5-1 and TRBJ2-5, with D tentatively TRBD1 (6 bases). CDR3 length: 14 residues. V gave up 3 bases and J gave up 5 bases, with 14 bases separating them. Germline lookup yields CDR1 SGHRS and CDR2 YFSETQ. CDR3 DNA: TGCGCCAGCAGCTCGTTCCAGGGGAGTGAGACCCAGTACTTC. Translation: CASSSFQGSETQYF.

The rearrangement links TRBV18 to TRBJ2-7, with 8 bases matching TRBD2. V shed 3 bases and J 0 bases; nucleotides not matched to a gene: 10. The CDR3 spans 17 residues. The germline gives CDR1 KGHSH, CDR2 LQKENI. This chain's CDR3 is CASSPPGLGKSSYEQYF. DNA for the CDR3: TGTGCCAGCTCACCGCCGGGACTAGGGAAAAGCTCCTACGAGCAGTACTTC.

The chain couples TRBV2 to TRBJ2-1; 7 nucleotides line up with TRBD1. Unmatched junction bases numbered 3, after V lost 4 bases and J lost 6 bases. The CDR3 extends over 13 amino acids. Germline V gene data show CDR1 as SNHLY and CDR2 as FYNNEI. The CDR3 loop reads CASSGDSLNEQFF. CDR3 DNA sequence: TGTGCCAGCAGTGGGGACAGTCTCAATGAGCAGTTCTTC.

V and J are TRBV25-1 and TRBJ1-2; 8 bases line up with TRBD1. The germline V gene has CDR1 MGHDK and CDR2 SYGVNS. Trimming took 6 bases from V and 4 from J; bases not matched to a gene: 10. The CDR3 has 15 residues. In DNA form, the CDR3 reads TGTGCCAGCAGGAACGGACAGGGATCTCTCTATGGCTACACCTTC. This translates into CASRNGQGSLYGYTF.

The J gene is TRBJ1-2, the V gene TRBV28, with TRBD1 matching 11 bases. Germline-derived CDR1 and CDR2 are MDHEN and SYDVKM. This CDR3 spans 17 amino acids. V lost 5 bases, J lost 4 bases, and 12 bases stayed unmatched. In DNA, the CDR3 is TGTGCCAGCAGTAAAACCGGGACAGGGGGATTGGGCTATGGCTACACCTTC. This gives the protein CASSKTGTGGLGYGYTF.

V is TRBV30 and J is TRBJ1-3; D is undetermined. The CDR3 loop spans 13 amino acids. The germline V gene has CDR1 GTSNPN and CDR2 SVGIG (reference sequence). The V end was cut by 1 base, the J end by 3 bases, with 7 bases between. The CDR3 region is CAWSAKLGNTIYF. The CDR3 bases are TGTGCCTGGAGTGCCAAGCTTGGAAACACCATATATTTT.

In DNA form, the CDR3 reads TGTGCCAGCAGCCCGCCCGGGACAGTCTACGAGCAGTACTTC. It is translated as CASSPPGTVYEQYF. This chain links TRBV7-9 with TRBJ2-7; 7 bases align to TRBD1. J lost 3 bases, V lost 5 bases, and 7 bases had no gene match. Germline lookup yields CDR1 SEHNR and CDR2 FQNEAQ (reference sequence). This CDR3 contains 14 residues. The full variable domain, in which reference TRBV7-9 and TRBJ2-7 provide the parts outside the CDR3, is DTGVSQNPRHKITKRGQNVTFRCDPISEHNRLYWYRQTLGQGPEFLTYFQNEAQLEKSRLLSDRFSAERPKGSFSTLEIQRTEQGDSAMYLCASSPPGTVYEQYFGPGTRLTVT.

The CDR3 coding sequence is TGTGCCAGCAGCTTAGCCCCATTGGAGGGACAGTACTTC. Translation: CASSLAPLEGQYF. The chain links TRBV7-2 to TRBJ2-7; maybe TRBD2 (6 bases). Germline loops: CDR1 SGHTA, CDR2 FQGNSA. The CDR3 is made up of 13 amino acids. The germline V and J ends were trimmed by 0 bases and 10 bases, with 13 bases remaining between them.

This chain connects TRBV28 to TRBJ2-5, with a tentative D call TRBD2 (6 bases). Germline V gene lookup returns CDR1 MDHEN and CDR2 SYDVKM. This CDR3 has 13 residues. With 11 bases removed from V and 5 bases from J, the gap between germline ends came to 18 bases. The chain's CDR3 is CARRDSDVETQYF. Written as DNA, the CDR3 is TGTGCCCGCCGGGACTCGGACGTGGAGACCCAGTACTTC.

The chain has TRBV20-1 and TRBJ2-3, with D hard to call. The CDR3 runs 10 residues. The V gene lost 3 bases and the J gene lost 6 bases, with 4 bases spanning the gap. Germline CDR1 is DFQATT and CDR2 is SNEGSKA (reference sequence). CDR3 nucleotides: TGCAGTGCTAGTTCGGATACGCAGTATTTT. Translating gives CSASSDTQYF.

The chain recombines TRBV11-2 with TRBJ2-7; 8 bases match TRBD2. This CDR3 region has 14 residues. Germline V CDR1 and CDR2: SGHAT, FQNNGV. The junction had 7 bases not matched to a gene; V was cut back by 5 bases and J by 4 bases. The CDR3 DNA reads TGTGCCAGCAGCCCATCCGGGACTAGGTACGAGCAGTACTTC. Translating gives CASSPSGTRYEQYF.

The chain has TRBV4-2 and TRBJ1-1; D ambiguous. V was shortened by 2 bases and J by 0 bases, with 10 bases between the two germline ends. Germline V gene lookup returns CDR1 LGHNA and CDR2 YNFKEQ. The CDR3 is 15 amino acids. The CDR3 DNA follows: TGTGCCAGCAGCCAAAGCCTCAAATTGAACACTGAAGCTTTCTTT. Residues: CASSQSLKLNTEAFF.

The J gene is TRBJ2-1, the V gene TRBV5-1; 7 positions match TRBD1. Looked up from germline, CDR1 is SGHRS and CDR2 is YFSETQ. V shed 1 base, J shed 8 bases, and the junction held 15 bases outside the gene matches. CDR3 length: 17 residues. The CDR3 is CASSLKVGQGVDYEQFF. As DNA, the CDR3 is TGCGCCAGCAGCTTGAAGGTCGGTCAGGGGGTGGATTATGAGCAGTTCTTC.

This chain uses TRBV5-1 with TRBJ1-3; no clear D. The CDR3 length is 14 residues. The germline V gene has CDR1 SGHRS and CDR2 YFSETQ. The ends were cut back, 4 bases at V and 2 bases at J, with 10 bases in the middle. The CDR3 DNA is TGCGCCAGCAGCCCCGGAGAGACTGGAAACACCATATATTTT. Translation: CASSPGETGNTIYF.

The table lists this clone with a count of one. The rearrangement links TRBV4-2 to TRBJ1-1; unclear D gene. Germline V CDR1 and CDR2: LGHNA, YNFKEQ. This CDR3 contains 13 residues. Trimming pared 0 bases from V and 8 bases from J, leaving 10 bases between. The CDR3, as DNA: TGTGCCAGCAGCCAAGATGTCGGCAGGGAAGCTTTCTTT. The encoded protein is CASSQDVGREAFF.

The chain employs TRBV11-3 and TRBJ2-1; 11 bases fit TRBD2. There are 15 residues in the CDR3. Germline V lookup: CDR1 SGHNT, CDR2 YENEEA. The junction had 4 bases not matched to a gene; V was cut back by 3 bases and J by 6 bases. The CDR3 here is CASSFASGGPNEQFF. In DNA, the CDR3 is TGTGCCAGCAGCTTCGCTAGCGGGGGGCCCAATGAGCAGTTCTTC.

This rearrangement joins TRBV19 to TRBJ1-2; 10 bases are a match to TRBD1. After removal of 7 bases from V and 2 bases from J, the junction contained 4 bases not matched to a gene. This CDR3 contains 14 residues. Germline CDR1 LNHDA, CDR2 SQIVND (reference sequence). CDR3 coding DNA: TGTGCCAGTACCCCGGGACAGGGGAACTATGGCTACACCTTC. It specifies CASTPGQGNYGYTF.

CDR3 bases: TGTGCCAGCAGTTTCGCTACCGCCTACGAGCAGTACTTC. The encoded protein is CASSFATAYEQYF. This sequence joins TRBV27 and TRBJ2-7; D unresolved. The germline gives CDR1 MNHEY, CDR2 SMNVEV (reference sequence). The CDR3 runs 13 residues. V lost 3 bases and J lost 2, with 8 bases in between.

This sequence joins TRBV6-5 and TRBJ2-7; weak D call: TRBD2 (5 bases). V was pared by 6 bases and J by 0 bases, with 15 bases between. The CDR3 covers 15 residues. Germline-derived CDR1 and CDR2 are MNHEY and SVGAGI. The CDR3 sequence: CASRGSRLFSYEQYF. The CDR3 coding sequence is TGTGCCAGCAGAGGCTCTCGACTATTCTCCTACGAGCAGTACTTC.

This clone was observed a handful of times. The J gene is TRBJ1-1, the V gene TRBV5-4; no clear D gene. With 0 bases removed from V and 2 bases from J, the gap between germline ends came to 8 bases. CDR1 is SGHNT and CDR2 is YYREEE in the germline V gene (reference sequence). The CDR3 contains 14 residues. The CDR3: CASSLGVLNTEAFF. The CDR3, as DNA: TGTGCCAGCAGCTTGGGAGTCCTCAACACTGAAGCTTTCTTT.